This TCR beta chain was observed in a study of radiotherapy plus CTLA-4 blockade in lung cancer (dated by TCRdb to the late 2010s). A note on the overall study: Among the enrolled patients, approximately 17% had an objective response, and roughly 30% reached disease control.

In regard to this clone: The specificity of this receptor is unknown. There are no base qualities to consult, and no much larger clone falls within one base.

Library preparation was by the immunoSEQ multiplex PCR assay. The table comes from immuneACCESS by way of TCRdb, which keeps in-frame sequences with V and J called. Part of the clones is missing from these tables; in studies checked, under half for an unresolved V gene and the rest for unknown reasons. This sample gives roughly 100,000 clones in total; 82% of them show up just once. Roughly 3.5% of the sample comes from the top ten. Focal radiation therapy combined with CTLA-4 blockade (ipilimumab) was tested in patients with chemo-refractory metastatic non-small-cell lung cancer. The paper's findings and limits, for the study overall: After treatment with radiotherapy and ipilimumab, TCR clones that came from tumors expanded in the peripheral blood. The strongest predictors of response, as reported, were early dynamic changes in blood T cell clones along with a rise in serum interferon-beta after radiation.

Reading from cysteine to phenylalanine, the CDR3 counts 15 amino acids. Kept here is only the CDR3 DNA, which spans 45 bases and is read in frame from base 1. A distance of 17 bases separates the germline ends of V and J, which lose 0 bases and 10 bases respectively. Looking up the germline V gene (reference sequence) yields CDR1 SGHNT and CDR2 YYREEE. The chain uses TRBV5-4 and TRBJ2-1; tentative D gene TRBD2, with 5 bases matching. This receptor was taken from a human donor with non-small cell lung cancer who had a partial response to radiotherapy plus ipilimumab. The source was peripheral blood, collected from a patient treated with radiotherapy plus ipilimumab. This receptor carries the CDR3 CASSLAVTTLEEQFF. The nucleotides read TGTGCCAGCAGCTTGGCAGTGACTACGCTGGAGGAGCAGTTCTTC.